The sample holds a few counts of the clone carrying this T cell receptor beta chain. The sample belongs to a study of T-cell reconstitution after alpha-beta-depleted transplantation in children. TCRbeta library preparation incorporated unique molecular identifiers. Each CDR3 protein is one row after TCRdb ran MiXCR on the PCR reads. The data show about 640,000 distinct CDR3 sequences, around a sixth seen once. The clonotype comes from a human donor who donated a stem cell graft to a child with acute myeloid leukemia. The material was PBMCs from the stem cell graft donor, obtained from the stem cell graft.

The CDR3 spells CASRPDGPHQPQHF. Here the CDR3 DNA reads TGTGCCAGTAGACCCGACGGTCCTCATCAGCCCCAGCATTTT. The V gene is TRBV19, the J gene TRBJ1-5; D remains ambiguous. The germline V and J ends were trimmed by 6 bases and 5 bases, with 14 bases remaining between them. The CDR3 spans 14 residues. The germline gives CDR1 LNHDA, CDR2 SQIVND (reference sequence).